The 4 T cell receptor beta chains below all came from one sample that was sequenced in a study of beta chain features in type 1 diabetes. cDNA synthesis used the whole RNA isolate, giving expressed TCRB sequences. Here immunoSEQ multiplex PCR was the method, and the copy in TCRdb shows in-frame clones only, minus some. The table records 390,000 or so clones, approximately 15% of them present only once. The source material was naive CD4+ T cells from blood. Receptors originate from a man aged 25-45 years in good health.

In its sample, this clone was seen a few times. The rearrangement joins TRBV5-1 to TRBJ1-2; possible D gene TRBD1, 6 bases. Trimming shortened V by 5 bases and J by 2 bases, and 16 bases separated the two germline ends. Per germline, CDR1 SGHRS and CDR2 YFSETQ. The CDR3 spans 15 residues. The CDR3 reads CASRSTDGQNYGYTF. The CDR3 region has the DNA TGCGCCAGCAGAAGTACCGACGGACAGAACTATGGCTACACCTTC.

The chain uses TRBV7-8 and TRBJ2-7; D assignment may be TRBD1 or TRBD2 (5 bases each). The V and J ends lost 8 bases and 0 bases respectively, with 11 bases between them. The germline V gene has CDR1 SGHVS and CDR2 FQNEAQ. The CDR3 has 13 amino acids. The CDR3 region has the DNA TGTGCCAGCCGGGGCAGGAGCTCCTACGAGCAGTACTTC. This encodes CASRGRSSYEQYF. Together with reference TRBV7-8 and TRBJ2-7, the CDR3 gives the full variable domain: GAGVSQSPRYKVAKRGQDVALRCDPISGHVSLFWYQQALGQGPEFLTYFQNEAQLDKSGLPSDRFFAERPEGSVSTLKIQRTQQEDSAVYLCASRGRSSYEQYFGPGTRLTVT.

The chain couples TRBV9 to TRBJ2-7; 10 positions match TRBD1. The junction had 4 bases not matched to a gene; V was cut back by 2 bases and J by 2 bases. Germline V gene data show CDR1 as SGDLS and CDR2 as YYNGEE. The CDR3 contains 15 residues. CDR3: CASSVGQGSAYEQYF. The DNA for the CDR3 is TGTGCCAGCAGCGTGGGACAGGGGTCCGCCTACGAGCAGTACTTC. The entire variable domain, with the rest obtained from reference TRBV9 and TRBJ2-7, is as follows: DSGVTQTPKHLITATGQRVTLRCSPRSGDLSVYWYQQSLDQGLQFLIQYYNGEERAKGNILERFSAQQFPDLHSELNLSSLELGDSALYFCASSVGQGSAYEQYFGPGTRLTVT.

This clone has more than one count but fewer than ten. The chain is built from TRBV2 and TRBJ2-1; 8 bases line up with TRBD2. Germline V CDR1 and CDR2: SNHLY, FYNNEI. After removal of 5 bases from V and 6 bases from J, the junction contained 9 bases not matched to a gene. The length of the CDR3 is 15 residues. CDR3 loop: CASSTSGGPLNEQFF. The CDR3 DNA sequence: TGTGCCAGCAGTACTAGCGGAGGGCCCCTCAATGAGCAGTTCTTC.